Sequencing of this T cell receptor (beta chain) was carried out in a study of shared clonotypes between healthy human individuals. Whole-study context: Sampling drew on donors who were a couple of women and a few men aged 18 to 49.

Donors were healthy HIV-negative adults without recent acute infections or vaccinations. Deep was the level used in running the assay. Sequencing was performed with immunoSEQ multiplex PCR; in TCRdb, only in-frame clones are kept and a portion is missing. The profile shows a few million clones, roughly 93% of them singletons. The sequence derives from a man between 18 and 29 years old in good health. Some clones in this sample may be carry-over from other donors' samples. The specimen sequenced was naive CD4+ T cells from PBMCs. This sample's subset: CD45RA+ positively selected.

The DNA for the CDR3 is TGTGCCAGCAGCCAAGATTTAAGGGGCGGGGAGCTGTTTTTT. Translated: CASSQDLRGGELFF. The chain uses TRBV14 and TRBJ2-2; TRBD1 is a possible D gene (5 bases). CDR3 length: 14 residues. CDR1 is SGHDN, CDR2 FVKESK, per germline. Trimming cost V 0 bases and J 7 bases, with 9 bases left between them.